One and the same sample provided the 9 T cell receptor beta chains below, sequenced in a study of human T cells and chemical hapten exposure. From the RACE reads, TCRdb called clonotypes with MiXCR, one entry per CDR3 protein. Of 69,000 or so distinct CDR3 sequences in the sample, approximately 10% are singletons; the top ten hold approximately 7%. This sample's time point: patch test 2, 6 weeks after DPC sensitization. Treatment denoted: therapeutic diphenylcyclopropenone sensitization with weekly scalp DPC. Source: whole blood, taken in connection with sensitization to the hapten diphenylcyclopropenone (DPC). These receptors were collected from a woman aged 45-65 years with alopecia areata. Some clones in this sample may be carry-over from other donors' samples.

CDR3 DNA: TGTGCCAGCAGAGGTGCGTACTCCTACAATGAGCAGTTCTTC. Protein sequence: CASRGAYSYNEQFF. This rearrangement joins TRBV2 to TRBJ2-1; D gene ambiguous. The V end was cut by 6 bases, the J end by 0 bases, with 9 bases between. Germline CDR1 and CDR2: SNHLY and FYNNEI. The CDR3 has 14 residues. The variable domain in full, with the rest retrieved from reference TRBV2 and TRBJ2-1, is EPEVTQTPSHQVTQMGQEVILRCVPISNHLYFYWYRQILGQKVEFLVSFYNNEISEKSEIFDDQFSVERPDGSNFTLKIRSTKLEDSAMYFCASRGAYSYNEQFFGPGTRLTVL.

This clonotype came up many times. This chain connects TRBV2 to TRBJ2-3; D is unresolved. CDR3 length: 14 residues. The germline gives CDR1 SNHLY, CDR2 FYNNEI. Trimming took off 4 bases at V and 2 bases at J, with 10 bases between the two ends. The CDR3 region has the DNA TGTGCCAGCAGTGCCGGACCGCACACAGATACGCAGTATTTT. This encodes CASSAGPHTDTQYF.

This chain connects TRBV29-1 to TRBJ2-3; 8 bases are a match to TRBD2. Germline CDR1 SQVTM, CDR2 ANQGSEA. With 2 bases clipped from V and 3 bases from J, the junction kept 10 bases outside the gene matches. The CDR3 totals 16 residues. The CDR3, as DNA: TGCAGCGTTGAATCCCCGGGAGGGCCAGGTACAGATACGCAGTATTTT. Translated: CSVESPGGPGTDTQYF.

This clonotype showed up many times. V usage is TRBV19 and J usage is TRBJ2-3, with 9 bases matching TRBD2. This CDR3 is 16 amino acids long. V was clipped by 5 bases and J by 4 bases; unmatched bases: 10. Germline-derived CDR1 and CDR2 are LNHDA and SQIVND (reference sequence). The CDR3 region has the DNA TGTGCCAGTAGTCATCTAGCGGGGAGGAGGGCAGATACGCAGTATTTT. Translation: CASSHLAGRRADTQYF.

V and J are TRBV7-2 and TRBJ2-3; no reliable D call. V dropped 1 base and J dropped 4 bases, with 6 bases sitting between them. Per the germline V gene, CDR1 is SGHTA and CDR2 is FQGNSA. This CDR3 has 13 amino acids. This chain's CDR3 is CASSLGYSDTQYF. The CDR3 DNA reads TGTGCCAGCAGCTTAGGTTACTCAGATACGCAGTATTTT.

This clonotype was recorded many times. The CDR3 is CSATDTAEDEQFF. The CDR3 nucleotides read TGCAGTGCTACGGACACCGCGGAAGATGAGCAGTTCTTC. The chain combines TRBV20-1 with TRBJ2-1, with a possible D match to TRBD1 (5 bases). Germline loops: CDR1 DFQATT, CDR2 SNEGSKA (reference sequence). The CDR3 is made up of 13 amino acids. V was trimmed by 4 bases and J by 8 bases, leaving 15 bases between them.

This clonotype was seen a few times. The V call is TRBV29-1, the J call TRBJ1-1, with 12 bases lining up with TRBD1. With 7 bases clipped from V and 10 bases from J, the junction kept 7 bases outside the gene matches. Germline values: CDR1 SQVTM, CDR2 ANQGSEA. The CDR3 extends over 12 amino acids. CDR3 DNA sequence: TGCAGCGCCGCGGGACAGGGGGCGGGAGCTTTCTTT. Translating gives CSAAGQGAGAFF.

This clonotype has a handful of counts. V and J are TRBV20-1 and TRBJ2-3, with D possibly TRBD1 on 5 matching bases. Trimming took 0 bases from V and 5 from J, leaving 15 bases between them. CDR1 is DFQATT and CDR2 is SNEGSKA in the germline V gene (reference sequence). The CDR3 is 15 residues long. The CDR3 protein is CSARDSGRVEDTQYF. CDR3 bases: TGCAGTGCTAGAGATTCCGGCAGGGTCGAAGATACGCAGTATTTT.

J is TRBJ1-2 and V is TRBV5-5; D uncertain. V lost 2 bases and J lost 8, with 10 bases in between. CDR3 size: 12 residues. Germline loops: CDR1 SGHKS, CDR2 YYEKEE (reference sequence). CDR3 sequence reads: CASSFDTRGYTF. The CDR3 nucleotides read TGTGCCAGCAGCTTTGACACTAGGGGCTACACCTTC.